This T cell receptor beta chain comes out of a study of shared clonotypes between healthy human individuals. Study-wide background: Donors were a couple of women and a few men aged 18 to 49.

The CDR3 loop spans 16 amino acids. Germline CDR1 is MNHNY and CDR2 is SVGAGI (reference sequence). After removal of 5 bases from V and 1 base from J, the junction contained 1 base not matched to a gene. As originally analysed: Junction-only sequences without quality scores were provided by ImmunoSEQ, so filtering was different. Clones were read by immunoSEQ multiplex PCR, and TCRdb kept only the in-frame ones, dropping some. Clonal size and the V and J genes are those of that table, whereas D and trimming came from the DNA. The data contain about 2 million clones, approximately 95% of them singletons. Study-level points and caveats: Non-shared clonotypes were found to have lower generation probabilities than the clonotypes that were shared by all four of the sorted-subset donors.

On this clone: Its antigen is not identified.

Sequencing was performed on naive CD4+ T cells sorted from blood. Subset specified: CD45RA+ positively selected. This TCR was sampled from a man between 18 and 35 years old in good health. The chain recombines TRBV6-6 with TRBJ1-6; 11 bases are a match to TRBD1. The CDR3 nucleotides are TGTGCCAGCAGTGGGACAGGGGGATCCTATAATTCACCCCTCCACTTT. It yields the protein CASSGTGGSYNSPLHF.